The following is a TCR beta chain sequence with its context. The data were taken from a study of blood T cell repertoires in COVID-19. CDR1 is GTSNPN and CDR2 is SVGIG in the germline V gene (reference sequence). The CDR3 is made up of 13 amino acids. V shed 2 bases and J 5 bases; nucleotides not matched to a gene: 3. Either two negative PCRs, clearance, or symptom resolution qualified Cohort 3 donors as recovered. Original analysis: Amplification of reference gene primers provided the estimated nucleated cell counts. Sequencing used immunoSEQ multiplex PCR; TCRdb keeps in-frame clones, though not all of them. The V and J calls and clone size come from that table; D and trimming were worked out from the DNA. This table has approximately 210,000 clones, about 90% appearing once.

The TCR was taken from a woman aged 25 to 45 who had recovered from COVID-19. The sequencing sample was made of PBMCs or T cells enriched from blood (not recorded which). The chain recombines TRBV30 with TRBJ1-1, with 9 nucleotides matching TRBD1. CDR3 residues: CAWSPDRGTEAFF. CDR3 in DNA: TGTGCCTGGAGTCCGGACAGGGGTACTGAAGCTTTCTTT.